This T cell receptor beta chain was observed in a study of blood T cell repertoires in COVID-19. Using immunoSEQ multiplex PCR, the repertoire was profiled, and TCRdb retains in-frame clones only, with some absent. The table has 70,000 to 90,000 clones, 86% seen once. The receptor's source is a middle-aged man with active COVID-19. Sequences were obtained from peripheral blood.

CDR3 in amino acids: CASSPPGADTQYF. In DNA, the CDR3 is TGCGCCAGCAGCCCGCCAGGGGCAGATACGCAGTATTTT. The chain links TRBV5-1 to TRBJ2-3; TRBD1 might be the D (6 bases). There are 13 residues in the CDR3. The V end was cut by 4 bases, the J end by 4 bases, with 10 bases between. The germline V gene has CDR1 SGHRS and CDR2 YFSETQ.